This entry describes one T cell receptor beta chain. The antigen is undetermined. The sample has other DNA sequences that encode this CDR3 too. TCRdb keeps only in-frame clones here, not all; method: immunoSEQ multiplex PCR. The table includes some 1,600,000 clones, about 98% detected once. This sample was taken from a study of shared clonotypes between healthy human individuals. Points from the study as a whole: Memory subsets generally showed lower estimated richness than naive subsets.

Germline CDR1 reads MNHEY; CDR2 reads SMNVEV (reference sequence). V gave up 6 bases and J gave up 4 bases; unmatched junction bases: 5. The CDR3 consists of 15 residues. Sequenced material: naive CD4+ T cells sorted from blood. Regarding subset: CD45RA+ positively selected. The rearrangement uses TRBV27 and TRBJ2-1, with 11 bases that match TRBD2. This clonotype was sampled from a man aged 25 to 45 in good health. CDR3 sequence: CASSSGTSGYNEQFF. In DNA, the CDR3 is TGTGCCAGCAGCTCCGGGACTAGCGGATACAATGAGCAGTTCTTC.